The 32 T cell receptor beta chains given below trace back to one sample, sequenced in a study of blood T cell repertoires in COVID-19. Produced via immunoSEQ multiplex PCR; TCRdb's table is partial and in-frame only. The sample lists about 230,000 clones, just over 85% seen once, with more than 9% in the top ten. Sequences were obtained from peripheral blood. These TCRs come from a man aged 45-65 years with COVID-19, enrolled during active disease.

The genes are TRBV7-9 and TRBJ2-1, with 10 bases aligning to TRBD1. Germline trimming cut 0 bases from V and 14 bases from J; bases unmatched to any gene: 7. The CDR3 has 14 residues. Looked up from germline, CDR1 is SEHNR and CDR2 is FQNEAQ (reference sequence). In nucleotides, the CDR3 is TGTGCCAGCAGCTTAGCTTCTGGGACAGGGGATAAGTTCTTC. This translates into CASSLASGTGDKFF.

V gene TRBV6-5 combines with J gene TRBJ2-7; TRBD2 matches at 7 bases. The length of the CDR3 is 13 residues. Per germline, CDR1 MNHEY and CDR2 SVGAGI. The V and J ends lost 5 bases and 7 bases, in that order; junction bases with no gene match: 8. CDR3: CASSPGGSGEQYF. The CDR3 DNA reads as TGTGCCAGCAGTCCGGGAGGTTCAGGGGAGCAGTACTTC.

This clone was counted a few times. The chain is built from TRBV4-3 and TRBJ1-5; 7 nucleotides line up with TRBD1. CDR3 length: 15 amino acids. From germline, CDR1 is LGHNA and CDR2 YSLEER. The J segment lost 5 bases and the V segment lost 3 bases, leaving 7 bases of the junction unmatched. The CDR3 reads CASSQQGGNDQPQHF. CDR3 DNA: TGCGCCAGCAGCCAGCAAGGGGGCAACGATCAGCCCCAGCATTTT.

This sequence joins TRBV10-2 and TRBJ2-1, with 8 bases fitting TRBD1. Trimming removed 3 bases from V and 6 bases from J; junction bases left unmatched: 7. Germline CDR1 is WSHSY and CDR2 is SAAADI. This CDR3 region has 15 residues. CDR3 in amino acids: CASSDGQGYRNEQFF. CDR3 in DNA: TGCGCCAGCAGTGATGGACAGGGATATCGCAATGAGCAGTTCTTC.

The chain combines TRBV6-5 with TRBJ1-5; D is possibly TRBD1 (6 bases). Germline V lookup: CDR1 MNHEY, CDR2 SVGAGI. Trimming took off 6 bases at V and 6 bases at J, with 12 bases between the two ends. This CDR3 is built from 13 residues. Written as DNA, the CDR3 is TGTGCCAGCAGCAGCGGGACAAGTCAGCCCCAGCATTTT. Its protein product is CASSSGTSQPQHF.

V is TRBV7-9 and J is TRBJ1-1, with 8 bases aligning to TRBD1. Losses at the gene ends were 4 bases for V and 1 base for J; bases not matched to a gene: 5. The germline V gene encodes CDR1 SEHNR and CDR2 FQNEAQ (reference sequence). The CDR3 length is 15 residues. CDR3 DNA sequence: TGTGCCAGCAGCTCCAGGGGGCCTGAGAACACTGAAGCTTTCTTT. It yields the protein CASSSRGPENTEAFF.

The gene calls are TRBV5-1 and TRBJ2-2, with D hard to call. This CDR3 is built from 13 residues. Germline V gene data show CDR1 as SGHRS and CDR2 as YFSETQ. Trimming removed 5 bases at V and 3 bases at J, with 8 bases between. The CDR3 loop reads CASRLDDTGELFF. CDR3 in DNA: TGCGCCAGCAGGCTAGACGACACCGGGGAGCTGTTTTTT.

The rearrangement uses TRBV6-4 and TRBJ2-2; weak D call: TRBD1 (6 bases). Germline CDR1 is MRHNA and CDR2 is SNTAGT. This CDR3 has 16 residues. Trimming left V 6 bases short and J 0 bases short, with 14 bases between. DNA for the CDR3: TGTGCCAGCAGCGAACAGGGATCACCGAACACCGGGGAGCTGTTTTTT. It specifies CASSEQGSPNTGELFF.

This chain links TRBV6-6 with TRBJ2-7; TRBD1 might be the D (5 bases). The ends were cut back, 2 bases at V and 2 bases at J, with 10 bases in the middle. CDR3 length: 14 residues. CDR1 and CDR2 from the germline V gene are MNHNY and SVGAGI (reference sequence). DNA of the CDR3: TGTGCCAGCAGTTACGTTCCAGGGCCCTACGAGCAGTACTTC. Translated: CASSYVPGPYEQYF.

This clone was recorded a few times. The CDR3 protein is CASSYSAGTEAFF. CDR3 sequence (DNA): TGTGCCAGCAGTTACTCGGCGGGGACTGAAGCTTTCTTT. The chain recombines TRBV6-2 or TRBV6-3 with TRBJ1-1; D unclear. Germline V gene sequence: CDR1 MNHEY, CDR2 SVGEGT. V lost 0 bases and J lost 5, with 7 bases in between. CDR3 length equals 13 residues.

The chain recombines TRBV9 with TRBJ1-4; TRBD1 matches at 11 bases. V shed 0 bases and J 4 bases; nucleotides not matched to a gene: 11. Per germline, CDR1 SGDLS and CDR2 YYNGEE. The CDR3 contains 19 residues. CDR3 DNA: TGTGCCAGCAGCGTAGGGGGGACAGGGGGATCGGAATATAATGAAAAACTGTTTTTT. This sequence encodes CASSVGGTGGSEYNEKLFF. Full variable domain (rest looked up from reference TRBV9 and TRBJ1-4): DSGVTQTPKHLITATGQRVTLRCSPRSGDLSVYWYQQSLDQGLQFLIQYYNGEERAKGNILERFSAQQFPDLHSELNLSSLELGDSALYFCASSVGGTGGSEYNEKLFFGSGTQLSVL.

The V call is TRBV19, the J call TRBJ2-3; a weak D match, TRBD2 (5 bases). The CDR3 consists of 14 residues. CDR1 LNHDA and CDR2 SQIVND come from the germline V gene (reference sequence). V shed 3 bases and J shed 13 bases, with 20 bases lying between them. The CDR3, as DNA: TGTGCCAGTAGTATCTATGTCTGGAGCGGAAGGAAGTATTTT. Translation: CASSIYVWSGRKYF.

This chain uses TRBV6-5 with TRBJ1-6; D unresolved. The CDR3 runs to 14 residues. The germline V and J ends were trimmed by 2 bases and 9 bases, with 11 bases remaining between them. The germline gives CDR1 MNHEY, CDR2 SVGAGI. DNA for the CDR3: TGTGCCAGCAGTTACGGCCCACCGGGTTCACCCCTCCACTTT. It is translated as CASSYGPPGSPLHF.

V usage is TRBV7-3 and J usage is TRBJ2-7; 7 bases match TRBD2. CDR1 is SGHTA and CDR2 is FQGTGA in the germline V gene. The CDR3 sequence is 16 residues long. The V and J ends lost 1 base and 2 bases, in that order; junction bases with no gene match: 8. CDR3 nucleotides: TGTGCCAGCAGCTTAATTCCCCAGCGGGGCACCTACGAGCAGTACTTC. Translation: CASSLIPQRGTYEQYF.

The gene calls are TRBV6-5 and TRBJ1-6; tentative D call: TRBD1 (5 bases). Germline CDR1 reads MNHEY; CDR2 reads SVGAGI. CDR3 length equals 12 residues. The CDR3 loop is CATRQGGSPLHF. In DNA form, the CDR3 reads TGTGCTACCCGGCAGGGTGGTTCACCCCTCCACTTT.

This chain uses TRBV6-2 or TRBV6-3 with TRBJ1-1; 8 bases line up with TRBD1. Germline trimming cut 3 bases from V and 1 base from J; bases unmatched to any gene: 10. Per the germline V gene, CDR1 is MNHEY and CDR2 is SVGEGT. This CDR3 is 17 amino acids long. In DNA, the CDR3 is TGTGCCAGCAGTTATCGAGCGACAGGACAGGGGAACACTGAAGCTTTCTTT. The encoded protein is CASSYRATGQGNTEAFF.

The chain carries TRBV6-2 or TRBV6-3 and TRBJ1-1, with TRBD1 matching over 7 bases. CDR3 length: 15 residues. From germline, CDR1 is MNHEY and CDR2 SVGEGT. V dropped 4 bases and J dropped 13; count of bases not matched to a gene: 18. In DNA form, the CDR3 reads TGTGCCAGCAGTTTTCCCGGGACAGCGTTTCGTCTTGATTTCTTT. Encoded protein: CASSFPGTAFRLDFF.

The chain uses TRBV11-2 and TRBJ2-5; 9 bases line up with TRBD1. The CDR3 is 15 amino acids. CDR1 is SGHAT and CDR2 is FQNNGV in the germline V gene. V lost 8 bases, J lost 7 bases, and 14 bases stayed unmatched. The CDR3 is CASASWDRDFATQYF. DNA of the CDR3: TGTGCCAGCGCCTCCTGGGACAGGGATTTTGCGACCCAGTACTTC.

This clone was observed once. V is TRBV19 and J is TRBJ2-5, with D perhaps TRBD2 (5 bases). Trimming removed 11 bases at V and 10 bases at J, with 20 bases between. CDR3 length equals 12 residues. The germline V gene has CDR1 LNHDA and CDR2 SQIVND (reference sequence). CDR3 in DNA: TGTGCCTCAAAGCCGGCTGTCGGGATCCAGTACTTC. It is translated as CASKPAVGIQYF.

The chain uses TRBV29-1 and TRBJ2-7; D is perhaps TRBD2 (6 bases). CDR3 length: 13 residues. V lost 6 bases and J 5 bases, leaving 17 bases between the germline ends. Germline CDR1 SQVTM, CDR2 ANQGSEA. CDR3 in DNA: TGCAGCGTACGCCCGGGGCGGGGTGACGAGCAGTACTTC. Protein product: CSVRPGRGDEQYF.

This clone was detected only a few times. This chain joins TRBV28 and TRBJ1-5, with TRBD1 matching over 7 bases. CDR1 is MDHEN and CDR2 is SYDVKM in the germline V gene. The CDR3 consists of 14 residues. The J segment lost 4 bases and the V segment lost 7 bases, leaving 7 bases of the junction unmatched. The CDR3 nucleotides read TGTGCCAGCAAACTACAGGGGCAGAATCAGCCCCAGCATTTT. Protein sequence: CASKLQGQNQPQHF.

The chain links TRBV6-5 to TRBJ2-7; 7 bases align to TRBD1. This CDR3 contains 15 residues. Trimming removed 7 bases from V and 3 bases from J; junction bases left unmatched: 12. Germline CDR1 and CDR2: MNHEY and SVGAGI. In DNA, the CDR3 is TGTGCCAGCAAAGAATCCGGGACAGAGCACTACGAGCAGTACTTC. Protein: CASKESGTEHYEQYF.

V usage is TRBV5-6 and J usage is TRBJ1-1; D perhaps matches TRBD1 (6 bases). Germline values: CDR1 SGHDT, CDR2 YYEEEE. This CDR3 comprises 12 residues. Trimming removed 4 bases from V and 8 bases from J, with 12 bases in between. CDR3 sequence: CASSEPDREAFF. The DNA of the CDR3 is TGTGCCAGCAGCGAGCCGGACAGAGAAGCTTTCTTT. The full variable domain, its missing parts supplied by reference TRBV5-6 and TRBJ1-1, is DAGVTQSPTHLIKTRGQQVTLRCSPKSGHDTVSWYQQALGQGPQFIFQYYEEEERQRGNFPDRFSGHQFPNYSSELNVNALLLGDSALYLCASSEPDREAFFGQGTRLTVV.

CDR3 DNA: TGTGCCAGTAGGACAGGGGTGGGCGAGCAGTACTTC. It specifies CASRTGVGEQYF. V and J are TRBV19 and TRBJ2-7, with TRBD1 identical over 8 bases. V shed 6 bases, J shed 6 bases, and the junction held 4 bases outside the gene matches. The germline gives CDR1 LNHDA, CDR2 SQIVND (reference sequence). CDR3 length: 12 residues.

V gene TRBV18 combines with J gene TRBJ2-7, with 9 bases lining up with TRBD2. The germline CDR1 and CDR2 sequences are KGHSH and LQKENI. The CDR3 has 15 amino acids. V trimming: 3 bases; J trimming: 7 bases; junction bases outside the gene matches: 10. The CDR3 sequence: CASSPKQASGIEQYF. The CDR3 nucleotides are TGTGCCAGCTCACCCAAACAGGCTAGCGGGATTGAGCAGTACTTC.

This chain connects TRBV7-3 to TRBJ2-1; 9 bases line up with TRBD1. Per the germline V gene, CDR1 is SGHTA and CDR2 is FQGTGA. The CDR3 runs to 16 residues. V shed 0 bases and J 5 bases; nucleotides not matched to a gene: 5. The CDR3, as DNA: TGTGCCAGCAGCTTAACGGGACAGGGAGGTGACAATGAGCAGTTCTTC. Amino acid sequence: CASSLTGQGGDNEQFF.

The V gene is TRBV11-2, the J gene TRBJ2-7; 9 positions agree with TRBD1. Losses at the gene ends were 5 bases for V and 9 bases for J; bases not matched to a gene: 5. This CDR3 contains 12 residues. CDR1 SGHAT and CDR2 FQNNGV come from the germline V gene. This CDR3 reads CASSRPTGGQYF. The CDR3, as DNA: TGTGCCAGCAGCCGACCGACAGGGGGGCAGTACTTC.

This chain links TRBV5-4 with TRBJ2-1; perhaps TRBD2 as D (6 bases). V lost 0 bases, J lost 7 bases, and 17 bases lay in between. Germline CDR1 reads SGHNT; CDR2 reads YYREEE (reference sequence). The CDR3 loop spans 16 amino acids. This CDR3 reads CASSLETGGLINEQFF. For the CDR3, the DNA is TGTGCCAGCAGCTTGGAAACAGGAGGGTTGATTAATGAGCAGTTCTTC.

In its sample, this clone was seen once. The rearrangement uses TRBV10-1 and TRBJ2-5; the match to TRBD1 covers 8 bases. V shed 3 bases, J shed 2 bases, and the junction held 5 bases outside the gene matches. Germline V gene sequence: CDR1 WNHNN, CDR2 SYGVQD (reference sequence). The CDR3 is made up of 15 amino acids. Here the CDR3 reads CASSEGTGGQETQYF. The CDR3, as DNA: TGCGCCAGCAGTGAAGGGACAGGTGGGCAAGAGACCCAGTACTTC.

The chain couples TRBV9 to TRBJ2-2, with D perhaps TRBD1 (7 bases). V was cut by 0 bases and J by 4 bases, with 13 bases left in between. The CDR3 consists of 16 residues. Germline V gene sequence: CDR1 SGDLS, CDR2 YYNGEE. The CDR3 reads CASSVEGGGGTGELFF. In DNA, the CDR3 is TGTGCCAGCAGCGTAGAAGGAGGGGGCGGCACCGGGGAGCTGTTTTTT.

The CDR3 DNA is TGCAGCGTTGAAGATCTTTTGGGGGCAGGTGGCTACACCTTC. Translating gives CSVEDLLGAGGYTF. The chain has TRBV29-1 and TRBJ1-2, with D possibly matching TRBD1 (6 bases). CDR1 and CDR2 (germline): SQVTM, ANQGSEA. The germline V and J ends were trimmed by 0 bases and 7 bases, with 15 bases remaining between them. This CDR3 is built from 14 residues.

The chain combines TRBV27 with TRBJ1-1; D perhaps matches TRBD1 (6 bases). Germline V gene data show CDR1 as MNHEY and CDR2 as SMNVEV (reference sequence). The ends were cut back, 6 bases at V and 0 bases at J, with 8 bases in the middle. This CDR3 comprises 13 residues. CDR3 nucleotides: TGTGCCAGCAGGTACAGGGTGAACACTGAAGCTTTCTTT. Translating gives CASRYRVNTEAFF.